These T cell receptor beta chains were read from a single sample in a study of control samples from healthy donors and cancer patients. Sequencing used immunoSEQ multiplex PCR; TCRdb keeps in-frame clones, though not all of them. The repertoire holds roughly 55,000 clones, with 95% to 97% as singletons. Sample: blood. These TCRs come from a woman aged 18-35 years in good health. Each CDR3 is given with its conserved first and last residue. Fields, in order: J gene, V gene, clone size, D gene, CDR3 DNA, CDR3 protein. The D gene is left open where the match is weak. Size is omitted from some rows. Given values are once, few, many or a class for expanded clones.

J: TRBJ2-1
V: TRBV7-9
size: .
D: .
DNA: TGTGCCAGCAGCCAGGACGGCGCACGGCTGTTATACAATGAGCAGTTCTTC
CDR3: CASSQDGARLLYNEQFF

J: TRBJ1-4
V: TRBV30
size: .
D: .
DNA: TGTGCCTGGAGTAGCAGGCCTAATGAAAAACTGTTTTTT
CDR3: CAWSSRPNEKLFF

J: TRBJ1-2
V: TRBV4-2
size: few
D: .
DNA: TGTGCCAGCAGCCAAGATGTTCCCGGACACTCCACTAACTATGGCTACACCTTC
CDR3: CASSQDVPGHSTNYGYTF

J: TRBJ2-1
V: TRBV9
size: .
D: TRBD2
DNA: TGTGCCAGCAGCGTAGCCCAGACGGGACTACCGCAGTTCTTC
CDR3: CASSVAQTGLPQFF

J: TRBJ1-2
V: TRBV5-1
size: .
D: .
DNA: TGCGCCAGCAGCTCCTCAGGGGGCTACACCTTC
CDR3: CASSSSGGYTF

J: TRBJ2-1
V: TRBV7-9
size: .
D: TRBD2
DNA: TGTGCCAGCAGCTACCCTATAGCGGGGGGCCCCCTTGAGCAGTTCTTC
CDR3: CASSYPIAGGPLEQFF

J: TRBJ2-7
V: TRBV12-3/TRBV12-4
size: .
D: TRBD1
DNA: TGTGCCAGCAGTTTGGGGACAGGCTACGAGCAGTACTTC
CDR3: CASSLGTGYEQYF

J: TRBJ2-2
V: TRBV20-1
size: .
D: .
DNA: TGCAGTGCTAGTGCCAGGGTATTGGCCGGGGAGCTGTTTTTT
CDR3: CSASARVLAGELFF

J: TRBJ1-3
V: TRBV7-9
size: .
D: TRBD1
DNA: TGTGCCAGCAGCTTGGCCCCGGGACAGGGGACGGGAAACACCATATATTTT
CDR3: CASSLAPGQGTGNTIYF

J: TRBJ2-7
V: TRBV6-5
size: .
D: .
DNA: TGTGCCAGCAGTAAAAGTCTAATACCGGGAGAGTACTTC
CDR3: CASSKSLIPGEYF

J: TRBJ2-7
V: TRBV6-5
size: .
D: .
DNA: TGTGCCAGCAGCCAAAGTGCGGGACAGCCCTACGAGCAGTACTTC
CDR3: CASSQSAGQPYEQYF

J: TRBJ2-2
V: TRBV4-3
size: .
D: .
DNA: TGCGCCAGCAGCCAAAGCCGGGACGCGAACACCGGGGAGCTGTTTTTT
CDR3: CASSQSRDANTGELFF

J: TRBJ2-7
V: TRBV6-1
size: .
D: TRBD2
DNA: TGTGCCAGCAGTGAAGCACTGTTTCCTAGCGGGTACTACGAGCAGTACTTC
CDR3: CASSEALFPSGYYEQYF

J: TRBJ1-5
V: TRBV4-1
size: .
D: .
DNA: TGCGCCAGCAGCCAAGATTACCGTGAGGGCTTACAGCCCCAGCATTTT
CDR3: CASSQDYREGLQPQHF

J: TRBJ1-5
V: TRBV6-4
size: .
D: .
DNA: TGTGCCAGCAGTTTGGGCGGAGGGTGCCTTAATCAGCCCCAGCATTTT
CDR3: CASSLGGGCLNQPQHF

J: TRBJ1-3
V: TRBV28
size: once
D: TRBD1
DNA: TGTGCCAGCACCAGTTATGTTACAGGGGCCAACTCTGGAAACACCATATATTTT
CDR3: CASTSYVTGANSGNTIYF

J: TRBJ1-5
V: TRBV6-1
size: .
D: .
DNA: TGTGCCAGCAGTGAAGGGGGGGGTAATCAGCCCCAGCATTTT
CDR3: CASSEGGGNQPQHF

J: TRBJ1-2
V: TRBV7-8
size: .
D: .
DNA: TGTGCCAGCAGCTTAGTTACCCCGACAGTTAACTATGGCTACACCTTC
CDR3: CASSLVTPTVNYGYTF

J: TRBJ1-4
V: TRBV29-1
size: .
D: .
DNA: TGCAGCGTTGAAGTGAGAGAAAAACTGTTTTTT
CDR3: CSVEVREKLFF

J: TRBJ2-7
V: TRBV30
size: .
D: TRBD2
DNA: TGTGCCTGGGGAATAGCGGGGGGGACCTACGAGCAGTACTTC
CDR3: CAWGIAGGTYEQYF

J: TRBJ1-2
V: TRBV7-9
size: .
D: TRBD1
DNA: TGTGCCAGCAGCACGGGACAGGGGGAGACTTACACCTTC
CDR3: CASSTGQGETYTF

J: TRBJ2-3
V: TRBV6-2/TRBV6-3
size: .
D: TRBD2
DNA: TGTGCCAGCAGTTACACTAGCGGGGGGGCAGATACGCAGTATTTT
CDR3: CASSYTSGGADTQYF

J: TRBJ1-6
V: TRBV7-8
size: .
D: .
DNA: TGTGCCAGCAGTCTAACAGGTCTTGCTTATAATTCACCCCTCCACTTT
CDR3: CASSLTGLAYNSPLHF

J: TRBJ1-1
V: TRBV18
size: .
D: .
DNA: TGTGCCAGCTCACCGCCGTCGGGAGGGCAAGCTTTCTTT
CDR3: CASSPPSGGQAFF

J: TRBJ1-3
V: TRBV5-4
size: .
D: TRBD1
DNA: TGTGCCAGCAGCAGGGGGCAGGGGGCTGGCACCATATATTTT
CDR3: CASSRGQGAGTIYF

J: TRBJ1-4
V: TRBV18
size: .
D: .
DNA: TGTGCCAGCTCAACGACTGGACAGTGGAATGAAAAACTGTTTTTT
CDR3: CASSTTGQWNEKLFF

J: TRBJ1-1
V: TRBV4-1
size: .
D: .
DNA: TGCGCCAGCAGCCAAGTCCGCGGGGGAGACACTGAAGCTTTCTTT
CDR3: CASSQVRGGDTEAFF

J: TRBJ1-1
V: TRBV27
size: .
D: .
DNA: TGTGCCAGCAGTTTATCTCGGAACACTGAAGCTTTCTTT
CDR3: CASSLSRNTEAFF

J: TRBJ2-3
V: TRBV7-9
size: .
D: TRBD2
DNA: TGTGCCAGCAGCACAAGGACTAGCGACACAGATACGCAGTATTTT
CDR3: CASSTRTSDTDTQYF

J: TRBJ2-2
V: TRBV18
size: .
D: .
DNA: TGTGCCAGCTCACCACGGGTCAGTTCGAACACCGGGGAGCTGTTTTTT
CDR3: CASSPRVSSNTGELFF

J: TRBJ2-7
V: TRBV7-2
size: once
D: .
DNA: TGTGCCAGCAGCTTAGCAGGGGACTACGAGCAGTACTTC
CDR3: CASSLAGDYEQYF

J: TRBJ1-2
V: TRBV6-2/TRBV6-3
size: .
D: .
DNA: TGTGCCAGCAGCCTTCAGGGGTATTATGGCTACACCTTC
CDR3: CASSLQGYYGYTF

J: TRBJ2-1
V: TRBV11-2
size: .
D: TRBD1
DNA: TGTGCCAGCAGCCGGGACAGGGGTACGAATGAGCAGTTCTTC
CDR3: CASSRDRGTNEQFF

J: TRBJ1-5
V: TRBV27
size: .
D: TRBD1
DNA: TGTGCCAGCAGTGGCAGGGGGGCGGATCAGCCCCAGCATTTT
CDR3: CASSGRGADQPQHF

J: TRBJ1-1
V: TRBV9
size: .
D: TRBD1
DNA: TGTGCCAGCAGCGTAGCAAGAGGGGGCCCGGCGAAGAACACTGAAGCTTTCTTT
CDR3: CASSVARGGPAKNTEAFF

J: TRBJ1-1
V: TRBV28
size: .
D: .
DNA: TGTGCCAGCAGGGGCCCCACTGAAGCTTTCTTT
CDR3: CASRGPTEAFF

J: TRBJ2-1
V: TRBV5-1
size: .
D: TRBD2
DNA: TGCGCCAGCAGCTTTAGGACTAGCGACAATGAGCAGTTCTTC
CDR3: CASSFRTSDNEQFF

J: TRBJ1-2
V: TRBV23-1
size: .
D: .
DNA: TGCGCCAGCAGTCAAGGGCAGACTTTTAACTATGGCTACACCTTC
CDR3: CASSQGQTFNYGYTF

J: TRBJ2-5
V: TRBV9
size: few
D: .
DNA: TGTGCCAGCAGCCCCCTGGATAGACTTAGCGCGGAGACCCAGTACTTC
CDR3: CASSPLDRLSAETQYF

J: TRBJ1-1
V: TRBV6-5
size: .
D: .
DNA: TGTGCCAGCACCTGGGCAGGCGACAGCTCCACTGAAGCTTTCTTT
CDR3: CASTWAGDSSTEAFF

J: TRBJ2-2
V: TRBV7-9
size: once
D: TRBD1
DNA: TGTGCCAGCAGCCCCCGGACAGGGAAGAACACCGGGGAGCTGTTTTTT
CDR3: CASSPRTGKNTGELFF

J: TRBJ1-3
V: TRBV28
size: .
D: TRBD1
DNA: TGTGCCAGCAGTCCCCGGACAGGGGGCTTTAGCTCTGGAAACACCATATATTTT
CDR3: CASSPRTGGFSSGNTIYF

J: TRBJ2-5
V: TRBV7-2
size: .
D: TRBD2
DNA: TGTGCCAGCAGCTCGGGGACTAGCGGTGAGACCCAGTACTTC
CDR3: CASSSGTSGETQYF

J: TRBJ1-5
V: TRBV12-3/TRBV12-4
size: .
D: .
DNA: TGTGCCAGCAGTTTACACAGCAATCAGCCCCAGCATTTT
CDR3: CASSLHSNQPQHF